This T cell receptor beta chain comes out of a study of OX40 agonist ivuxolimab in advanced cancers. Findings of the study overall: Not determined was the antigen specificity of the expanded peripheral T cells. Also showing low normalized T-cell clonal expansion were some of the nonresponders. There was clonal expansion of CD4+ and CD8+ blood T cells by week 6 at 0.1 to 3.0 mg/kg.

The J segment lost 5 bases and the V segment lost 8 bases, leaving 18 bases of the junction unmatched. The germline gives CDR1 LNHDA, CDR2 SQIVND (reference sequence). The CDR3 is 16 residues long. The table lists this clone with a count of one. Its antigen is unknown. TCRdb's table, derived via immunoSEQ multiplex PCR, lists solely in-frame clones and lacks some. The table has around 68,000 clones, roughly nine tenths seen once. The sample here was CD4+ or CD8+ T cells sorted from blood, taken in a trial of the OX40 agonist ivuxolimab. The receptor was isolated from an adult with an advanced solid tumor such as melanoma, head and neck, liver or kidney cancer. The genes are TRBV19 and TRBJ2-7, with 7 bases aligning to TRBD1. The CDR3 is CASRGPGTAKGDEQYF. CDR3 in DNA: TGTGCCAGTCGTGGCCCTGGGACAGCTAAAGGGGACGAGCAGTACTTC.